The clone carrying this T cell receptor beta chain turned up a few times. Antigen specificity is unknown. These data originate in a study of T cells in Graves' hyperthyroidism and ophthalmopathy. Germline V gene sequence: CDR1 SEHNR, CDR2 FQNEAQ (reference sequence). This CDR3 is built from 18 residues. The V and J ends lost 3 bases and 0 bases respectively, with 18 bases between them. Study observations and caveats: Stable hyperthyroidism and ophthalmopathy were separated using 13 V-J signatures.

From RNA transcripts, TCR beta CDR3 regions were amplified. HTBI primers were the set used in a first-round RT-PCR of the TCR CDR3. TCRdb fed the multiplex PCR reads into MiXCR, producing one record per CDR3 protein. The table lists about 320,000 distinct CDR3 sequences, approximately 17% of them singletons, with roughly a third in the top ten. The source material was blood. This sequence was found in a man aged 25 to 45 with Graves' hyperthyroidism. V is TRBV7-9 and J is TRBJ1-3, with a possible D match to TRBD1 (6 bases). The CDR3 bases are TGTGCCAGCAGCTTGAGAGGACAGCCGGACAGCTCTGGAAACACCATATATTTT. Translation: CASSLRGQPDSSGNTIYF.